This TCR beta chain was profiled in a study of shared clonotypes between healthy human individuals. Notes on the study in general: Generally, naive subsets (rather than memory subsets) showed larger estimated richness. Of the naive CD4 clonotypes, about 5% were shared across a handful of donors.

In regard to this clone: Its antigen is not known.

The CDR3 runs 13 residues. CDR1 and CDR2 from the germline V gene are MNHEY and SMNVEV (reference sequence). V lost 6 bases and J lost 1; bases outside the gene matches: 3. Repertoires were generated with immunoSEQ multiplex PCR, while TCRdb's copy carries only in-frame clones and drops some. The sample has some 2.4 million clones, 93% seen once. The clonotype originates from a man younger than 35 in good health. Some clones in this sample may be carry-over from other donors' samples. The rearrangement joins TRBV27 to TRBJ2-7; TRBD1 aligns across 7 bases. Sequencing was done on a sample of naive CD4+ T cells from PBMCs. The subset is: CD45RA+ positively selected. This chain's CDR3 is CASSRGQSYEQYF. Here the CDR3 DNA reads TGTGCCAGCAGCAGGGGACAGTCCTACGAGCAGTACTTC.